The rows below give T cell receptor beta chains drawn from one sample of a study of regulatory T cells in long-lasting Graves disease. Each CDR3 protein is one row after TCRdb ran MiXCR on the multiplex PCR reads. The data contain around 450,000 distinct CDR3 sequences, 20% to 25% of them singletons. The sample consisted of peripheral blood mononuclear cells (PBMCs), taken when the disease was refractory, from a patient treated with antithyroid drugs. The receptors shown here come from a female donor with Graves disease. CDR3s include the opening cysteine and the closing phenylalanine or tryptophan. A D gene is named only where the DNA matches it firmly. The size field is filled for only some rows; it gives once, few, many or a size class.

clone_size	d_call	j_call	v_call	cdr3_nt	cdr3_aa
few	-	TRBJ1-1	TRBV29-1	TGCAGCGTTGGCCAACCCGAAGCTTTCTTT	CSVGQPEAFF
-	-	TRBJ1-1	TRBV30	TGTGCCTGGAACAGGGACGTACTCCCTACGATGAACACTGAAGCTTTCTTT	CAWNRDVLPTMNTEAFF
-	-	TRBJ2-1	TRBV4-1	TGCGCCAGCAGACAACTGGAGGGGTACAATGAGCAGTTCTTC	CASRQLEGYNEQFF
many	-	TRBJ1-4	TRBV12-3/TRBV12-4	TGTGCCAGCAGTACCCAGGGTAGTGGTTTGGAAAAACTGTTTTTT	CASSTQGSGLEKLFF
-	TRBD1	TRBJ1-6	TRBV30	TGTGCCTGGGGGAGACAGGGGAGTTCACCCCTCCACTTT	CAWGRQGSSPLHF
many	-	TRBJ1-1	TRBV7-9	TGTGCCAGCAGCTCTCTGGAGCGGACTGAAGCTTTCTTT	CASSSLERTEAFF
many	TRBD2	TRBJ2-7	TRBV28	TGTGCCAGCAGTATCTCGACTAGCGGTACCTACGAGCAGTACTTC	CASSISTSGTYEQYF
many	TRBD1	TRBJ1-4	TRBV24-1	TGTGCCACCAGTGATGGGACAGGGAGACCAACTAATGAAAAACTGTTTTTT	CATSDGTGRPTNEKLFF
-	-	TRBJ2-7	TRBV3-1	TGTGCCAGCAGCCCCAGGAGGAGGGTCGACGAGCAGTACTTC	CASSPRRRVDEQYF
few	-	TRBJ1-5	TRBV5-1	TGCGCCAGCAGCCCTGACGGGCAGGACCAGCCCCAGCATTTT	CASSPDGQDQPQHF
-	-	TRBJ2-1	TRBV28	TGTGCCAGCAGTTTCTACAGTAGCTCCTACAATGAGCAGTTCTTC	CASSFYSSSYNEQFF
many	-	TRBJ2-1	TRBV11-3	TGTGCCAGCAGCTTGCTAGTTGCCGATGAGCAGTTCTTC	CASSLLVADEQFF
-	-	TRBJ2-5	TRBV7-9	TGTGCCAGCAGCTTAGGAGGCAGAGGAGGGGAGACCCAGTACTTC	CASSLGGRGGETQYF
-	-	TRBJ2-7	TRBV4-3	TGCGCCAGCAGCCAAGATCGGGATCGGGCCGAGCAGTACTTC	CASSQDRDRAEQYF
-	TRBD2	TRBJ2-7	TRBV28	TGTGCCAGCAGGGTAGCGGGTGAGCAGTACTTC	CASRVAGEQYF
many	TRBD2	TRBJ2-5	TRBV12-3/TRBV12-4	TGTGCCAGCAGTTTCTGGGCTAGCGGATATCAAGAGACCCAGTACTTC	CASSFWASGYQETQYF
many	-	TRBJ1-1	TRBV3-1	TGTGCCAGCAGTCCGACAGCCACTCACACTGAAGCTTTCTTT	CASSPTATHTEAFF
-	TRBD2	TRBJ2-3	TRBV11-2	TGTGCCAGCAGCTTAGGGGCGCTAGCGGGAGTGGCAGATACGCAGTATTTT	CASSLGALAGVADTQYF
many	TRBD1	TRBJ1-6	TRBV12-3/TRBV12-4	TGTGCCAGCAGCTCCACAGGGGGCGGCTGGTCACCCCTCCACTTT	CASSSTGGGWSPLHF
-	-	TRBJ1-2	TRBV4-2	TGTGCCAGCAGCCAGGGGGGGTTGGGAGGCTACACCTTC	CASSQGGLGGYTF
many	-	TRBJ2-5	TRBV2	TGTGCCAGCAGTGAATTCGGCCGGCAGTACTTC	CASSEFGRQYF
many	TRBD1	TRBJ1-2	TRBV6-5	TGTGCCAGCAGCTACAGGACAGGGATTATAGCTAACTATGGCTACACCTTC	CASSYRTGIIANYGYTF
many	TRBD1	TRBJ1-2	TRBV19	TGTGCCAGTAGTGTCCCCGGGACAGGGGAAAGTGGCTACACCTTC	CASSVPGTGESGYTF
-	TRBD2	TRBJ2-5	TRBV13	TGTGCCAGCAGCTTACTGGCTTGGGGTAGCGGGGGTGCAGAGACCCAGTACTTC	CASSLLAWGSGGAETQYF
many	TRBD1	TRBJ2-7	TRBV28	TGTGCCAGCAGTTTGGGGGGGACAGGGGTGGGCGAGCAGTACTTC	CASSLGGTGVGEQYF
few	-	TRBJ2-3	TRBV12-3/TRBV12-4	TGTGCCAGCAGGTTCGCCTCGGAGGGCACAGATACGCAGTATTTT	CASRFASEGTDTQYF
many	TRBD2	TRBJ2-7	TRBV28	TGTGCCAGCTTACGGCGGGCGGGAGGGCCCCTAGTCGAGCAGTACTTC	CASLRRAGGPLVEQYF
many	TRBD1	TRBJ1-1	TRBV11-2	TGTGCCAGCAGCTCCCCGACAGGGGAGGTGACTGAAGCTTTCTTT	CASSSPTGEVTEAFF
many	-	TRBJ2-2	TRBV2	TGTGCCCGCACCGACGGCCCGAACACCGGGGAGCTGTTTTTT	CARTDGPNTGELFF
-	TRBD1	TRBJ2-1	TRBV29-1	TGCAGCTCCGGGACAGCACCAAATGAGCAGTTCTTC	CSSGTAPNEQFF
few	TRBD1	TRBJ1-1	TRBV19	TGTGCCAGTAGTGCGGACAGGGAGTGGGACACTGAAGCTTTCTTT	CASSADREWDTEAFF
once	TRBD1	TRBJ1-5	TRBV12-3/TRBV12-4	TGTGCCAGCAGCGAATCAGGGGGATCCGGTCGGCCCCAGCATTTT	CASSESGGSGRPQHF
few	-	TRBJ1-1	TRBV30	TGTGCCTGGAGGACGCAGGGAATGAACACTGAAGCTTTCTTT	CAWRTQGMNTEAFF
-	-	TRBJ1-6	TRBV28	TGTGCCAGCAGGGCAGGGTCCCTCCACTTT	CASRAGSLHF
-	-	TRBJ2-3	TRBV10-3	TGTGCAGTAGCCACAGATACGCAGTATTTT	CAVATDTQYF
-	-	TRBJ2-5	TRBV19	TGTGCCAGTAGTATGGATCTGGAAACTTCAGAGACCCAGTACTTC	CASSMDLETSETQYF
-	-	TRBJ2-7	TRBV6-1	TGTGCCAGCAACGGTGTGCAGGCCGACGTACAGTACTTC	CASNGVQADVQYF
many	-	TRBJ2-5	TRBV20-1	TGCAGTGCGGAGGGACCTCAAGAGGAGACCCAGTACTTC	CSAEGPQEETQYF
few	-	TRBJ2-7	TRBV29-1	TGCAGCGTTGGCCCTTATGTAGGCTACGAGCAGTACTTC	CSVGPYVGYEQYF
-	-	TRBJ2-6	TRBV5-1	TGCGCCAGCATGAGGGCGGCTGGGGCCAACGTCCTGACTTTC	CASMRAAGANVLTF
few	-	TRBJ2-6	TRBV6-2/TRBV6-3	TGTGCCAGCAGTTACGTGGTACCGACATATGGGGCCAACGTCCTGACTTTC	CASSYVVPTYGANVLTF
few	TRBD1	TRBJ1-3	TRBV13	TGTGCCAGCAGCTTAACCCGACAGGGGTCTGGAAACACCATATATTTT	CASSLTRQGSGNTIYF
many	-	TRBJ2-5	TRBV20-1	TGCAGTGCCAGGACGGCCCAAGAGACCCAGTACTTC	CSARTAQETQYF
many	TRBD1	TRBJ2-7	TRBV6-1	TGTGCCAGCAGTGAGGACAGGGACCTGGTAGAGCAGTACTTC	CASSEDRDLVEQYF
many	-	TRBJ1-1	TRBV29-1	TGCAGCGGCCTCTACACTGAAGCTTTCTTT	CSGLYTEAFF
-	-	TRBJ1-2	TRBV6-5	TGTGCCAGCAGTTTCGCCGGGCCCCAGGGCGGCTACACCTTC	CASSFAGPQGGYTF
many	-	TRBJ1-2	TRBV20-1	TGCAGTGCTAGCATTCGGGACTATGGCTACACCTTC	CSASIRDYGYTF
few	-	TRBJ1-1	TRBV5-8	TGTGCCAGCAGCATATATCCGGGGCTGGGCACTGAAGCTTTCTTT	CASSIYPGLGTEAFF
many	-	TRBJ2-7	TRBV28	TGTGCCAGCAGTTTGAATGGGCGCGAGCAGTACTTC	CASSLNGREQYF
many	-	TRBJ1-1	TRBV7-2	TGTGCCAGCAGCAACTTAGCGGCTCCAAACACTGAAGCTTTCTTT	CASSNLAAPNTEAFF
-	TRBD2	TRBJ2-5	TRBV7-8	TGTGCCAGCAGCTTAGGACTAGCGGGGGGGTCGGGTCGAGAGACCCAGTACTTC	CASSLGLAGGSGRETQYF
many	-	TRBJ2-5	TRBV2	TGTGCCAGCAGCAGGGATCTCAAGGAGACCCAGTACTTC	CASSRDLKETQYF
many	TRBD1	TRBJ2-7	TRBV28	TGTGCCAGCAGCCGCGGGACAGGGGGAGAGCAGTACTTC	CASSRGTGGEQYF
-	-	TRBJ2-3	TRBV28	TGTGCCAGCAGTTTCATAACAGGGAGCACAGATACGCAGTATTTT	CASSFITGSTDTQYF
many	TRBD1	TRBJ2-5	TRBV12-3/TRBV12-4	TGTGCCAGCAGTTTCAACTCCGGGACAGAAGAGACCCAGTACTTC	CASSFNSGTEETQYF